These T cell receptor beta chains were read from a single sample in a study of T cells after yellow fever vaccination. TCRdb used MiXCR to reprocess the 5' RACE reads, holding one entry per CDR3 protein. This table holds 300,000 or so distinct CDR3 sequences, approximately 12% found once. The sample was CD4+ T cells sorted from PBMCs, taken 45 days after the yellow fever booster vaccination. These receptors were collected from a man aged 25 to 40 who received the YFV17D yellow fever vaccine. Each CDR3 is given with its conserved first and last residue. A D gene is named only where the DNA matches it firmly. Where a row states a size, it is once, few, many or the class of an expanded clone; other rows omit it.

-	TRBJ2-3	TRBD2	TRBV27	TGTGCCAGCAGCCCTAGCGGGATCCGCCCAGATACGCAGTATTTT	CASSPSGIRPDTQYF
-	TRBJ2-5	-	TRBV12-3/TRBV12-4	TGTGCCAGCAGTTTAAAACTAGATCTGGAGACCCAGTACTTC	CASSLKLDLETQYF
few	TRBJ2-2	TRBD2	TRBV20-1	TGCAGTGCTGCCGTTGGGGCGGGAGGGCCTGGGGAGCTGTTTTTT	CSAAVGAGGPGELFF
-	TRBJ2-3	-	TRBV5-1	TGCGCCAGCACCCCGGGGGATTGGGCAGATACGCAGTATTTT	CASTPGDWADTQYF
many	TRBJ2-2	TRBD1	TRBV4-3	TGCGCCAGCAGCCAAGGCAGGGGGCAAGGGAACACCGGGGAGCTGTTTTTT	CASSQGRGQGNTGELFF
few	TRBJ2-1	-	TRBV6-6	TGTGCCAGTTCAGTCCGGTACAATGAGCAGTTCTTC	CASSVRYNEQFF
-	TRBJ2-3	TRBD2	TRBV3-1	TGTGCCAGCAGCCAAGCGACTAGCGGGCGGGGAAGGGCAGATACGCAGTATTTT	CASSQATSGRGRADTQYF
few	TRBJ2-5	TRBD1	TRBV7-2	TGTGCCAGCAGCCCTACAGGGGGCGCGGGGGAGACCCAGTACTTC	CASSPTGGAGETQYF
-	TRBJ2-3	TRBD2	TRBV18	TGTGCCAGCTCACCACTAGCGGGAGACACAGATACGCAGTATTTT	CASSPLAGDTDTQYF
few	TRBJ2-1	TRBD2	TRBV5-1	TGCGCCAGCAGGGGGGGGACGAGCAATGAGCAGTTCTTC	CASRGGTSNEQFF
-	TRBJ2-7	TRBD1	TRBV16	TGTGCCAGCAGCCGCTCAAGACAGGGGGAAGAGCAGTACTTC	CASSRSRQGEEQYF
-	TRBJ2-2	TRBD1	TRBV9	TGTGCCAGCAGCGCGGACAGGGGGCCAGAGCTGTTTTTT	CASSADRGPELFF
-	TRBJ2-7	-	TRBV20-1	TGCAGTGCTACCCTTCCTACATCTTACGAGCAGTACTTC	CSATLPTSYEQYF
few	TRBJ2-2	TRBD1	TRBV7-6	TGTGCCAGCAGCTTGCGGGACAGGACAACCGGGGAGCTGTTTTTT	CASSLRDRTTGELFF
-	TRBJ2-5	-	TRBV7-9	TGTGCCAGCAGCTTAGTGTCAGGGACGGAGACCCAGTACTTC	CASSLVSGTETQYF
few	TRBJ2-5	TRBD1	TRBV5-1	TGCGCCAGCAGCCAGGGACAGGGAAGAGAGACCCAGTACTTC	CASSQGQGRETQYF
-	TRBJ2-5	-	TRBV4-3	TGCGCCAGCAGCCAAGATTTTCGTGGGAGTTGGCAAGAGACCCAGTACTTC	CASSQDFRGSWQETQYF
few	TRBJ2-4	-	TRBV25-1	TGTGCCAGCAGTCTCACAGGGTACATTCAGTACTTC	CASSLTGYIQYF
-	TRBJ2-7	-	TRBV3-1	TGTGCCAGCAGTGCCGAGGGGATAGCATTCTACGAGCAGTACTTC	CASSAEGIAFYEQYF
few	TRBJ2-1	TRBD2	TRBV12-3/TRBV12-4	TGTGCCAGCAGTTGGACTAGCGGACCCTACAATGAGCAGTTCTTC	CASSWTSGPYNEQFF
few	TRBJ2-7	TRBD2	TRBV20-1	TGCAGTGCCGCCTTCGGCGGGAGAGGGGAGCAGTACTTC	CSAAFGGRGEQYF
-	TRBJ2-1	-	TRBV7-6	TGTGCCAGCACCTCCTCGGGGCGGACCCAATACAATGAGCAGTTCTTC	CASTSSGRTQYNEQFF
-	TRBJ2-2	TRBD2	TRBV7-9	TGTGCCAGCACTGAGCAATCGGGAGGCGGGGAGCTGTTTTTT	CASTEQSGGGELFF
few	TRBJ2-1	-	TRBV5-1	TGCGCCAGCAGCTTGGCTGACTCGGGATCTGAGCAGTTCTTC	CASSLADSGSEQFF
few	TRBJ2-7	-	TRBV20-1	TGCAGTGCTAGTTTGACGGGCGAGCAGTACTTC	CSASLTGEQYF
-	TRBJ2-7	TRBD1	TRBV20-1	TGCAGTGCCAGATCCGGGACAGGAGTCTACGAGCAGTACTTC	CSARSGTGVYEQYF
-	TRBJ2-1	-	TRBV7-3	TGTGCCAGCAGCTGGACAGTTAGCTCCTACAATGAGCAGTTCTTC	CASSWTVSSYNEQFF
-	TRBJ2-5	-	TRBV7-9	TGTGCCAGCAGCGCCTACTCCGAGACCCAGTACTTC	CASSAYSETQYF
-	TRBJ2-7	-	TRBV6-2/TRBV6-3	TGTGCCAGCAGTTACCTCTTGATCCGACGAGAGTACGAGCAGTACTTC	CASSYLLIRREYEQYF
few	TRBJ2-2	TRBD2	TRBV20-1	TGCAGTGCTAGAGAGGGGGGAGGGTTCACTACCGGGGAGCTGTTTTTT	CSAREGGGFTTGELFF
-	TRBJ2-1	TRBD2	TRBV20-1	TGCAGTGCTAGAGATAGGAGGAGCGGGAGGTACAATGAGCAGTTCTTC	CSARDRRSGRYNEQFF
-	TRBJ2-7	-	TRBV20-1	TGCAGTGCTAGAGTGGGAGCCACCTACGAGCAGTACTTC	CSARVGATYEQYF
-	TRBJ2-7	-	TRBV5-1	TGCGCCAGCAGCTTGAGGACGGCTTACGAGCAGTACTTC	CASSLRTAYEQYF
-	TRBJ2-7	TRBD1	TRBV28	TGTGCCAGCAGCTCGGACAGGGTAGGTTTAGGATCCTACGAGCAGTACTTC	CASSSDRVGLGSYEQYF
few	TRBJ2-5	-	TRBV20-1	TGCAGTGCTAGCCCTGTGCGTGAGACCCAGTACTTC	CSASPVRETQYF
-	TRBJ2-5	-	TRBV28	TGTGCCAGCAGGCTGGGAAGGTGGGGGACCCAGTACTTC	CASRLGRWGTQYF
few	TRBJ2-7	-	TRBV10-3	TGTGCCATCAGTGAAAGTCCAGCACCCGGAGAGGACGAGCAGTACTTC	CAISESPAPGEDEQYF
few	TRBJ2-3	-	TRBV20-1	TGCAGTGCACCCCGACAAAGCACAGATACGCAGTATTTT	CSAPRQSTDTQYF
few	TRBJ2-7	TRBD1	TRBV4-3	TGCGCCAGCAGCCAATTTGGACAGGAGTCCTACGAGCAGTACTTC	CASSQFGQESYEQYF
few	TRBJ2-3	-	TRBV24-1	TGTGCCACCAGTGATTCCGGCGCAGATACGCAGTATTTT	CATSDSGADTQYF
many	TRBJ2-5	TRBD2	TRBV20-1	TGCAGTGCTAGGTCCGGGGGGGGCGGTGAGACCCGGTACTTC	CSARSGGGGETRYF
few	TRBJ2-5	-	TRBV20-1	TGCAGTGCTTATTTGACTCCCCAAGAGACCCAGTACTTC	CSAYLTPQETQYF
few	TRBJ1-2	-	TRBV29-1	TGCAGCGTTGGACAGGAGGGAGGCTACACCTTC	CSVGQEGGYTF
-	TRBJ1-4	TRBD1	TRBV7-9	TGTGCCAGCAGCTTCTGGACAGGGGGCGATGAAAAACTGTTTTTT	CASSFWTGGDEKLFF
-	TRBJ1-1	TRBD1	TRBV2	TGTGCGGGCAAACAGGGGGCCAAGAAGGGCACTGAAGCTTTCTTT	CAGKQGAKKGTEAFF
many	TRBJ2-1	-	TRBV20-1	TGCAGTGCTAGAGGGTACAATGAGCAGTTCTTC	CSARGYNEQFF
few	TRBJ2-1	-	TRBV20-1	TGCAGTGCTAGATCACACAGCGGAACTTCCTACAATGAGCAGTTCTTC	CSARSHSGTSYNEQFF
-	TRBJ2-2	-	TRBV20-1	TGCAGTGCACCTCGGGAGCTGACCGGGGAGCTGTTTTTT	CSAPRELTGELFF
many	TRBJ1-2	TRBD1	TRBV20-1	TGCAGTGGTACAGGGGGGAATGGCTACACCTTC	CSGTGGNGYTF
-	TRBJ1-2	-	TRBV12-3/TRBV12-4	TGTGCCAGCAGTTCAAGAGGGGCGCCGGGGCGCTATGGCTACACCTTC	CASSSRGAPGRYGYTF
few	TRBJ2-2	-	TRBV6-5	TGTGCCAGCAGTTATCTCACAAACAACCAAGAGCTGTTTTTT	CASSYLTNNQELFF
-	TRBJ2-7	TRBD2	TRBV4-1	TGCGCCAGCAGCCAGGCGACTAGCGGGATCTACGAGCAGTACTTC	CASSQATSGIYEQYF
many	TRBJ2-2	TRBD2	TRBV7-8	TGTGCCAGCAGCCTCGGGACTAGCGGGAGTGTGGCCGGGGAGCTGTTTTTT	CASSLGTSGSVAGELFF
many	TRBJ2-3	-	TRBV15	TGTGCCACCAGCAAGGTTATAGATACGCAGTATTTT	CATSKVIDTQYF
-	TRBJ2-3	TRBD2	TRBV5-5	TGTGCCAGCAGCTCCCAAAGCGGGGAAGATACGCAGTATTTT	CASSSQSGEDTQYF
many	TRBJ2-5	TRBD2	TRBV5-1	TGCGCCAGCAGCCCTAGACCGGGGGGCCAAGAGACCCAGTACTTC	CASSPRPGGQETQYF
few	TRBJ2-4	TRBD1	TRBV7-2	TGTGCCAGCACTCTTGACAGGGGTGCCAAAAACATTCAGTACTTC	CASTLDRGAKNIQYF